This T cell receptor beta chain was sequenced for a study of cytomegalovirus exposure and HLA in healthy donors. A multiplex PCR was run with 60 Vbeta primers and 13 Jbeta primers. The table came from immunoSEQ multiplex PCR; TCRdb's copy has only in-frame clones and leaves some out. The sample lists roughly 49,000 clones, 77% occurring once. Overall study findings and caveats: Cytomegalovirus association was listed for about 170 TCR beta chains. Only CMV serostatus was available as immune exposure information.

The CDR3 runs 15 residues. Losses at the gene ends were 4 bases for V and 1 base for J; bases not matched to a gene: 4. Germline CDR1 is MNHNY and CDR2 is SVGAGI (reference sequence). This clone turned up a few times. Its cognate antigen is unknown. The receptor comes from a woman aged 40 to 49 in good health and CMV-seropositive. Sequencing used PBMCs. This chain connects TRBV6-6 to TRBJ2-4, with TRBD2 matching over 7 bases. For the CDR3, the DNA is TGTGCCAGCAGTTCCCTGGGAGGGGCCAAAAACATTCAGTACTTC. Residues: CASSSLGGAKNIQYF.